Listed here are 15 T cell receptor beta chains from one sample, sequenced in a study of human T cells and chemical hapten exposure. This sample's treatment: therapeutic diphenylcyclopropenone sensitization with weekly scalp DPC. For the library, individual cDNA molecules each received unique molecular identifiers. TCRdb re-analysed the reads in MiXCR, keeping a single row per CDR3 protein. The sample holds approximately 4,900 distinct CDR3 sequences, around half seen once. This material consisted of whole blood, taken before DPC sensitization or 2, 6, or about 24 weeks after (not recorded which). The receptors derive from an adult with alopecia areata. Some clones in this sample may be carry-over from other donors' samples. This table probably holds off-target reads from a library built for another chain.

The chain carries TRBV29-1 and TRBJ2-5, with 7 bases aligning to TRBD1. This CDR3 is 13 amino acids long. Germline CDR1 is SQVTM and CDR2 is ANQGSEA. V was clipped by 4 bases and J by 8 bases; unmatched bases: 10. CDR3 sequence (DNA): TGCAGCGTTGTAATGAGACAGGGTGGTACCCAGTACTTC. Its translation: CSVVMRQGGTQYF.

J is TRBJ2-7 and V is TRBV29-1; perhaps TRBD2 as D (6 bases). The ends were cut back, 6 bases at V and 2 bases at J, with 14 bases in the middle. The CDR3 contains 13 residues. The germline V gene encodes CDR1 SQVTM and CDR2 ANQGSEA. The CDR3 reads CSVTAGPAYEQYF. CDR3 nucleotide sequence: TGCAGCGTCACAGCGGGCCCGGCCTACGAGCAGTACTTC.

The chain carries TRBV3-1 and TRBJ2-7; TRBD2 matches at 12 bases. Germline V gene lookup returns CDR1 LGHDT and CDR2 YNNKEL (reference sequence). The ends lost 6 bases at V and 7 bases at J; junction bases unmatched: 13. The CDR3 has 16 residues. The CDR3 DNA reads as TGTGCCAGCAGTCACCTCCGACTAGCGGGAGCGAGGGAGCAGTACTTC. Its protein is CASSHLRLAGAREQYF.

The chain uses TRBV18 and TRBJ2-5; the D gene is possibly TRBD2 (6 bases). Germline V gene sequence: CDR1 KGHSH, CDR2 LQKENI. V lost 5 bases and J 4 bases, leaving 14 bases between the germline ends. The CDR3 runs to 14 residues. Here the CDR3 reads CASSVTGVAETQYF. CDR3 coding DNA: TGTGCCAGCTCAGTGACGGGAGTGGCAGAGACCCAGTACTTC.

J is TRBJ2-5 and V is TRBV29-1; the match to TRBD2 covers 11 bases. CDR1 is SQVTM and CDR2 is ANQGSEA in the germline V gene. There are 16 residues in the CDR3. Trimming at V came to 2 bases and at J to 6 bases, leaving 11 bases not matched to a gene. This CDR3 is CSVEFTSGSLGKTQYF. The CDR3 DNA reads TGCAGCGTTGAATTTACTAGCGGGAGCCTCGGAAAGACCCAGTACTTC.

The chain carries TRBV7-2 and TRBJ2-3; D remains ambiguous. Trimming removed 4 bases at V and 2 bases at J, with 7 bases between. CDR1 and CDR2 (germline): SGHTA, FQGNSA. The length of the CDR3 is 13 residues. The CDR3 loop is CASSSTNTDTQYF. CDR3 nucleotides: TGTGCCAGCAGCTCCACTAACACAGATACGCAGTATTTT.

CDR3 DNA sequence: TGTGCCAGCAGAGAACGGGGGCTAGGAAAGTTCTTC. This codes for CASRERGLGKFF. This chain connects TRBV21-1 to TRBJ2-1; the table assigns TRBD1, which was not confirmed against the DNA. TRBV21-1 is recorded as a pseudogene. CDR3 size: 12 residues.

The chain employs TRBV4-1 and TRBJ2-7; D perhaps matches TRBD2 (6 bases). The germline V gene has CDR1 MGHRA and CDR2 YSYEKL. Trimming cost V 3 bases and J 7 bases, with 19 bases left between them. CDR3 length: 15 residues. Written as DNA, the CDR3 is TGCGCCAGCAGCCAGGAACCGGGACTCCTCATGGAGCAGTACTTC. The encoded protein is CASSQEPGLLMEQYF.

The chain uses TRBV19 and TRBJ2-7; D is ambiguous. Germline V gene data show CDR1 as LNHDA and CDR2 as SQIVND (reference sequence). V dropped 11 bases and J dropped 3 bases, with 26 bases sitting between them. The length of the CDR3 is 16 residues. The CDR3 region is CAASSRATQGYYEQYF. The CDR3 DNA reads TGTGCCGCAAGTAGTAGGGCGACGCAAGGATACTACGAGCAGTACTTC.

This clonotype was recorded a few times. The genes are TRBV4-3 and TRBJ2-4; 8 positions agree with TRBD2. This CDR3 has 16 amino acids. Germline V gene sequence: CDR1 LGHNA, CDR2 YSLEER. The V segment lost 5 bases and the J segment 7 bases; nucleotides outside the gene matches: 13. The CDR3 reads CASSKGAGTSYNIQYF. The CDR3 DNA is TGCGCCAGCAGCAAAGGAGCCGGGACTAGTTACAACATTCAGTACTTC.

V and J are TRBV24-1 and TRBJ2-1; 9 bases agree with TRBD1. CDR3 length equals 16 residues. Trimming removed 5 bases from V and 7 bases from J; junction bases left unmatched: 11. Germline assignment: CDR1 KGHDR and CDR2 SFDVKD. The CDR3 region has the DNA TGTGCCACCAGTGCCCCGGACAGGGGTAGGGTTAATGAGCAGTTCTTC. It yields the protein CATSAPDRGRVNEQFF.

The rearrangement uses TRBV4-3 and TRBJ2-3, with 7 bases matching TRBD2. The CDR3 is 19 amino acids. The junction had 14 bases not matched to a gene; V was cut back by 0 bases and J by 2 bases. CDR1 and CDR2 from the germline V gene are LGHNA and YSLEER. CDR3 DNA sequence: TGCGCCAGCAGCCAAGATACAGTAGCGGGCCTCGCCCTCACAGATACGCAGTATTTT. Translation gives CASSQDTVAGLALTDTQYF.

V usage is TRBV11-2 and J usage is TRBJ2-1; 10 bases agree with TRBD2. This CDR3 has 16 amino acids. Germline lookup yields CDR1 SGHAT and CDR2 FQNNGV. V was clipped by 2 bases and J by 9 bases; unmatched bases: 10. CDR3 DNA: TGTGCCAGCAGCTTATTTCTAGCGGGAGTAAGGGGTGAGCAGTTCTTC. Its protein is CASSLFLAGVRGEQFF. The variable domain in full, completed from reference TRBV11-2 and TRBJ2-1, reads EAGVAQSPRYKIIEKRQSVAFWCNPISGHATLYWYQQILGQGPKLLIQFQNNGVVDDSQLPKDRFSAERLKGVDSTLKIQPAKLEDSAVYLCASSLFLAGVRGEQFFGPGTRLTVL.

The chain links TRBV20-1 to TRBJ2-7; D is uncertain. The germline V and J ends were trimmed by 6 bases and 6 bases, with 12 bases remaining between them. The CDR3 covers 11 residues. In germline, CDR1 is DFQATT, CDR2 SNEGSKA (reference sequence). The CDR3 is CSAPLLGEQYF. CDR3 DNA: TGCAGTGCCCCCTTGTTAGGCGAGCAGTACTTC.

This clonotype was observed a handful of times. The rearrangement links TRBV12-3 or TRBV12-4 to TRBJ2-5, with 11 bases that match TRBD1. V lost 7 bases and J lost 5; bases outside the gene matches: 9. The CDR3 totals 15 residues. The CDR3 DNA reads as TGTGCCAGCACCCCTGGGACAGGGGGGTATGAGACCCAGTACTTC. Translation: CASTPGTGGYETQYF.